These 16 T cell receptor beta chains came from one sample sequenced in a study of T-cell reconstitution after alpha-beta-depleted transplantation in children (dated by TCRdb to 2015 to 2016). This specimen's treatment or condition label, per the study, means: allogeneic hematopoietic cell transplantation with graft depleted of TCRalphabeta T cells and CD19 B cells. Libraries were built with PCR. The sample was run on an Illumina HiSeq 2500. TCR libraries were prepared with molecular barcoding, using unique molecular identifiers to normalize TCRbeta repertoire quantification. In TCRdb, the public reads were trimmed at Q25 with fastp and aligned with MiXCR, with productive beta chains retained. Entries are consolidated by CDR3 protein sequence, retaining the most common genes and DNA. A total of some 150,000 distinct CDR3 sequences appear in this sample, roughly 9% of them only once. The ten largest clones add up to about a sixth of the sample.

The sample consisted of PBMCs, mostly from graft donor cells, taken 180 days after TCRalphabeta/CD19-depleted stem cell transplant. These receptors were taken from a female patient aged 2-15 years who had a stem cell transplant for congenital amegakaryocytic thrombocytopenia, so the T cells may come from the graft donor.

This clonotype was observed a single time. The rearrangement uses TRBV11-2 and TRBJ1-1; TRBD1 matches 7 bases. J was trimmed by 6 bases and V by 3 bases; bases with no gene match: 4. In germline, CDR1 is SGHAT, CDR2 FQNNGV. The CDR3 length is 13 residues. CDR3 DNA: TGTGCCAGCAGCTTTAGGGGGCGAGCTGAAGCTTTCTTT. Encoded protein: CASSFRGRAEAFF.

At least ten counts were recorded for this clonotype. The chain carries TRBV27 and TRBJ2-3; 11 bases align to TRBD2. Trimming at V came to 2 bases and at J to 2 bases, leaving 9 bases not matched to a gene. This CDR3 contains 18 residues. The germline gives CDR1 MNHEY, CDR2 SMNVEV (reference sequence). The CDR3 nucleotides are TGTGCCAGCAGTTTACGCCCTACTAGCGGGAGAACCACAGATACGCAGTATTTT. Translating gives CASSLRPTSGRTTDTQYF.

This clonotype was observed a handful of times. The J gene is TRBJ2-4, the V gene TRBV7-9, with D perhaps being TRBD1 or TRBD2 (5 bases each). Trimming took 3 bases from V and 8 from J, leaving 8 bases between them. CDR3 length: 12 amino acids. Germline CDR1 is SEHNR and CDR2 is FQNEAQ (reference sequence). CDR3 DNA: TGTGCCAGCAGCTTCCAGGGAGACATTCAGTACTTC. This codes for CASSFQGDIQYF.

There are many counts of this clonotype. The CDR3 reads CASSLSGKTNEQFF. DNA of the CDR3: TGTGCCAGCAGCCTTAGCGGGAAGACTAATGAGCAGTTCTTC. V gene TRBV7-7 combines with J gene TRBJ2-1; TRBD2 matches at 8 bases. Germline V gives CDR1 SSHAT, CDR2 FNYEAQ (reference sequence). CDR3 length: 14 amino acids. After removal of 5 bases from V and 7 bases from J, the junction contained 7 bases not matched to a gene.

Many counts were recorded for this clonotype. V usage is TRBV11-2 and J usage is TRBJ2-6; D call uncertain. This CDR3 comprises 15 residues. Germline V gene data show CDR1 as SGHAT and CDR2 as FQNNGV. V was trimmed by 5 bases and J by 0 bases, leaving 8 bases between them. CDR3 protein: CASSPPYSGANVLTF. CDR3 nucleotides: TGTGCCAGCAGCCCCCCGTACTCTGGGGCCAACGTCCTGACTTTC.

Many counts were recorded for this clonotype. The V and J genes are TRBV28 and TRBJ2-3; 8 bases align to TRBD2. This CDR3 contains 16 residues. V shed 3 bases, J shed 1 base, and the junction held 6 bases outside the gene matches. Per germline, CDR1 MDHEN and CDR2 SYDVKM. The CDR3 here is CASSFLLAVRTDTQYF. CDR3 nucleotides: TGTGCCAGCAGTTTTCTACTAGCGGTACGCACAGATACGCAGTATTTT.

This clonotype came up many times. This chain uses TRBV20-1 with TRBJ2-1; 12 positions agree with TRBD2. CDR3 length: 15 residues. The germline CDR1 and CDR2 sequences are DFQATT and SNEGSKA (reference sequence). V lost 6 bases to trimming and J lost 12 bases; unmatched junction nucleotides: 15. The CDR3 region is CSASPSGRAIAGQFF. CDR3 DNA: TGCAGTGCGAGCCCTAGCGGGAGGGCCATAGCGGGGCAGTTCTTC.

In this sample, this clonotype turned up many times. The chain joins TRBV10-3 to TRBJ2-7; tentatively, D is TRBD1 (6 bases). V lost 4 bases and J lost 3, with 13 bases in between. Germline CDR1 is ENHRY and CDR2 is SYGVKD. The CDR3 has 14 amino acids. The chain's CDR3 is CAISVHEDSYEQYF. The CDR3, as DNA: TGTGCCATCAGTGTCCACGAGGACAGCTACGAGCAGTACTTC.

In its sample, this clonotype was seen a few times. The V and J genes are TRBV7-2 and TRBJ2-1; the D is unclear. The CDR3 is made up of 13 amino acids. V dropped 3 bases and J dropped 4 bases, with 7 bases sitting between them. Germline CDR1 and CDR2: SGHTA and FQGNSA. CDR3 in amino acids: CASSFAVYNEQFF. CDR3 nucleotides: TGTGCCAGCAGCTTTGCCGTATACAATGAGCAGTTCTTC.

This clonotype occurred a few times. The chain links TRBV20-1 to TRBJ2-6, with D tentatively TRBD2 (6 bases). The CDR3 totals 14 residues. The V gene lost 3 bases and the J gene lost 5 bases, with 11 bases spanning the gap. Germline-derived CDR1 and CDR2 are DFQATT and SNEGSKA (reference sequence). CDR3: CSARRGAWANVLTF. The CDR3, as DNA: TGCAGTGCTAGGCGGGGCGCTTGGGCCAACGTCCTGACTTTC.

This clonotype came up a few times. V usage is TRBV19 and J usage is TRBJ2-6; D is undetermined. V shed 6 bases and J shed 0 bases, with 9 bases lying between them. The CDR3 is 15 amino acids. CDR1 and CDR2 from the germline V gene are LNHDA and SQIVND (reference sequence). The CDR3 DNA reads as TGTGCCAGTAGCACCCAGATCTCTGGGGCCAACGTCCTGACTTTC. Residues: CASSTQISGANVLTF.

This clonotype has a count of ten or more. The chain's CDR3 is CATSSNHRGQRGPEAFF. The CDR3 bases are TGTGCCACCAGCAGCAATCACAGGGGCCAACGGGGCCCTGAAGCTTTCTTT. The genes are TRBV15 and TRBJ1-1, with TRBD1 matching 7 bases. The CDR3 totals 17 residues. Germline V lookup: CDR1 LNHNV, CDR2 YYDKDF (reference sequence). The J segment lost 6 bases and the V segment lost 3 bases, leaving 16 bases of the junction unmatched.

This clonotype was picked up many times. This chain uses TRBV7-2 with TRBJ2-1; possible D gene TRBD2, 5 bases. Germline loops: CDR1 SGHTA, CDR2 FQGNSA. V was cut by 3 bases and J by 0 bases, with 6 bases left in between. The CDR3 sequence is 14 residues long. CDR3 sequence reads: CASSFRDSYNEQFF. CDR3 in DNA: TGTGCCAGCAGCTTCCGGGACTCCTACAATGAGCAGTTCTTC.

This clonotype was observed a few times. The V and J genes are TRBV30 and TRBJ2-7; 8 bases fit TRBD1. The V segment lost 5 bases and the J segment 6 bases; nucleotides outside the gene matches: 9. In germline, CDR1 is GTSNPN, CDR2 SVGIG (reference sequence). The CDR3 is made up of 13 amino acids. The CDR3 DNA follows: TGTGCCTGGGGCCCTATACAGGGGGGCGAGCAGTACTTC. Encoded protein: CAWGPIQGGEQYF.

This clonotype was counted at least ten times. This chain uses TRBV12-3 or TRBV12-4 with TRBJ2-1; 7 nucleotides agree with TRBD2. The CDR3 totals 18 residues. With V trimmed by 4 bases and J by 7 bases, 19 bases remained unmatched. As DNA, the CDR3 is TGTGCCAGCAGTTCCCCTCCGTATTGCTGGGGAGGGCCTAATGAGCAGTTCTTC. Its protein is CASSSPPYCWGGPNEQFF.

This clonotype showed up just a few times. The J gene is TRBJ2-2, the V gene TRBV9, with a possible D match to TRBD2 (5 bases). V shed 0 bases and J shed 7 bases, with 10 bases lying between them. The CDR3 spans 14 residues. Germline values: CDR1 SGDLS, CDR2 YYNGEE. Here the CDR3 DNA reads TGTGCCAGCAGCGTAGCTCCGCGGGTCGGGGAGCTGTTTTTT. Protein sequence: CASSVAPRVGELFF.